These 10 T cell receptor beta chains share one sample of origin, sequenced in a study of control samples from healthy donors and cancer patients. Method: immunoSEQ multiplex PCR; TCRdb's copy keeps in-frame clones and lacks some. The profile shows 70,000 to 80,000 clones, roughly 90% of them singletons. Material for sequencing was PBMCs. The receptor set was obtained from a woman aged 60 to 75 with head and neck cancer.

The chain combines TRBV30 with TRBJ2-5, with a tentative D call TRBD2 (5 bases). Germline loops: CDR1 GTSNPN, CDR2 SVGIG (reference sequence). With 4 bases removed from V and 3 bases from J, the gap between germline ends came to 9 bases. The CDR3 is 12 amino acids. This CDR3 reads CAWTSGKETQYF. The CDR3 coding sequence is TGTGCCTGGACTTCGGGGAAAGAGACCCAGTACTTC. Together with reference TRBV30 and TRBJ2-5, the CDR3 gives the full variable domain: SQTIHQWPATLVQPVGSPLSLECTVEGTSNPNLYWYRQAAGRGLQLLFYSVGIGQISSEVPQNLSASRPQDRQFILSSKKLLLSDSGFYLCAWTSGKETQYFGPGTRLLVL.

The chain couples TRBV5-6 to TRBJ1-1; D not certain. Germline V gene lookup returns CDR1 SGHDT and CDR2 YYEEEE. The length of the CDR3 is 13 residues. V was trimmed by 7 bases and J by 1 base, leaving 11 bases between them. The CDR3 DNA reads as TGTGCCAGCCAGTGGGCAGCGAACACTGAAGCTTTCTTT. It codes for CASQWAANTEAFF.

V is TRBV5-8 and J is TRBJ2-7; D not resolved. From germline, CDR1 is SGHTS and CDR2 YDEGEE. The germline V and J ends were trimmed by 4 bases and 3 bases, with 5 bases remaining between them. There are 11 residues in the CDR3. The CDR3 nucleotides are TGTGCCAGCAGCGAGTACTACGAGCAGTACTTC. Residues: CASSEYYEQYF.

This clone has only one observation. The J gene is TRBJ2-3, the V gene TRBV15, with D perhaps matching TRBD2 (6 bases). The V and J ends lost 4 bases and 2 bases respectively, with 19 bases between them. Germline values: CDR1 LNHNV, CDR2 YYDKDF (reference sequence). There are 17 residues in the CDR3. This chain's CDR3 is CATSKEYLGRLTDTQYF. Written as DNA, the CDR3 is TGTGCCACCAGCAAAGAATATTTAGGGAGGCTCACAGATACGCAGTATTTT.

This chain connects TRBV20-1 to TRBJ1-2, with no clear D. The CDR3 totals 9 residues. The germline V gene has CDR1 DFQATT and CDR2 SNEGSKA (reference sequence). CDR3 loop: CSALYGYTF. CDR3 DNA sequence: TGCAGCGCTCTCTATGGCTACACCTTC.

The chain is built from TRBV27 and TRBJ2-1; perhaps TRBD2 as D (7 bases). The germline V gene encodes CDR1 MNHEY and CDR2 SMNVEV (reference sequence). Trimming took off 3 bases at V and 5 bases at J, with 11 bases between the two ends. This CDR3 spans 14 amino acids. CDR3 sequence (DNA): TGTGCCAGCAGTTTGGGAGGGGGTGACAATGAGCAGTTCTTC. Protein sequence: CASSLGGGDNEQFF.

This clone showed up just once. The chain recombines TRBV7-6 with TRBJ1-2; the D gene is possibly TRBD1 (6 bases). Germline V gene lookup returns CDR1 SGHVS and CDR2 FNYEAQ. This CDR3 contains 16 residues. The V and J ends lost 0 bases and 4 bases respectively, with 15 bases between them. CDR3 nucleotides: TGTGCCAGCAGCTTAGCCGTCGGGGGCGCCGGCTATGGCTACACCTTC. Its translation: CASSLAVGGAGYGYTF.

This clone was detected only once. The J gene is TRBJ2-2, the V gene TRBV6-6; maybe TRBD2 (5 bases). The CDR3 has 15 residues. Germline V gene sequence: CDR1 MNHNY, CDR2 SVGAGI (reference sequence). V lost 2 bases to trimming and J lost 5 bases, with 12 bases between them. This CDR3 is CASSYIRDSTGELFF. In DNA form, the CDR3 reads TGTGCCAGCAGTTACATCCGGGATAGTACCGGGGAGCTGTTTTTT.

The chain combines TRBV6-6 with TRBJ1-3; no definite D call. Germline V gene lookup returns CDR1 MNHNY and CDR2 SVGAGI (reference sequence). V gave up 6 bases and J gave up 0 bases, with 15 bases separating them. The CDR3 is 16 residues long. CDR3 in DNA: TGTGCCAGCAGAGCCGAGGGCTTCAACTCTGGAAACACCATATATTTT. Translated: CASRAEGFNSGNTIYF.

V is TRBV5-1 and J is TRBJ2-5, with 10 nucleotides matching TRBD1. This CDR3 spans 15 amino acids. The ends lost 4 bases at V and 1 base at J; junction bases unmatched: 4. Germline assignment: CDR1 SGHRS and CDR2 YFSETQ. CDR3 sequence reads: CASSARTGGQETQYF. The CDR3 coding sequence is TGCGCCAGCAGCGCCCGGACAGGGGGCCAAGAGACCCAGTACTTC.